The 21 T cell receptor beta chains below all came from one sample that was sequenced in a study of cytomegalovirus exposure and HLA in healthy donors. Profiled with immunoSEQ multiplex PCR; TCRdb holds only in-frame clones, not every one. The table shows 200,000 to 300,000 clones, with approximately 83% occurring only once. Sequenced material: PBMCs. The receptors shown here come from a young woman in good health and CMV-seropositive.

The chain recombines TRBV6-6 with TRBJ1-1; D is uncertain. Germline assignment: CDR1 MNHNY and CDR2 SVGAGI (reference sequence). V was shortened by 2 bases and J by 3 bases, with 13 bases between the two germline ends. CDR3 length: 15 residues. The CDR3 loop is CASSYVGREDTEAFF. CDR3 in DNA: TGTGCCAGCAGTTACGTAGGGAGAGAGGACACTGAAGCTTTCTTT.

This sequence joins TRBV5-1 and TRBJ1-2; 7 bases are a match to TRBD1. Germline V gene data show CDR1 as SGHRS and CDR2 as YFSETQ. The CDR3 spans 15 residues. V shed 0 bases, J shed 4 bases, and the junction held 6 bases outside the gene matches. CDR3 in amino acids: CASSLAVGTVYGYTF. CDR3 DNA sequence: TGCGCCAGCAGCTTGGCCGTTGGGACAGTCTATGGCTACACCTTC.

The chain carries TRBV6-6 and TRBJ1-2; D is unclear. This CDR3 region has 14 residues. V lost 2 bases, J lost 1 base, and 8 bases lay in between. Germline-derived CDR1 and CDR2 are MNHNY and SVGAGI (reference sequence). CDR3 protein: CASSYTQDNYGYTF. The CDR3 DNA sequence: TGTGCCAGCAGTTACACCCAGGATAACTATGGCTACACCTTC.

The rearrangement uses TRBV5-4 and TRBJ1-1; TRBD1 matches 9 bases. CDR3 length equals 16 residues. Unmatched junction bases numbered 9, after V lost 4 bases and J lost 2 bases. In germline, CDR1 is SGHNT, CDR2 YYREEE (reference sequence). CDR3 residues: CASSQGQGGRNTEAFF. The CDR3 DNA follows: TGTGCCAGCAGCCAGGGACAGGGAGGCCGTAACACTGAAGCTTTCTTT.

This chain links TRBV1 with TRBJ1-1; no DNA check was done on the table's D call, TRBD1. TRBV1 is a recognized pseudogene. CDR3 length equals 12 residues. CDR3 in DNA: TGCACCAGCATCCGGGACAGGGTTAAAACTTTCTTT. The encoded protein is CTSIRDRVKTFF.

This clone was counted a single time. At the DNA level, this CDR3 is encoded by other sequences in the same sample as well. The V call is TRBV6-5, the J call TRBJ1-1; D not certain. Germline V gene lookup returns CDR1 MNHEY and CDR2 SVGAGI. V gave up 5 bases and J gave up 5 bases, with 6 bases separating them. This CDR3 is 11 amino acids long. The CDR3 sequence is CASSRGTEAFF. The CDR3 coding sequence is TGTGCCAGCAGTCGAGGGACTGAAGCTTTCTTT.

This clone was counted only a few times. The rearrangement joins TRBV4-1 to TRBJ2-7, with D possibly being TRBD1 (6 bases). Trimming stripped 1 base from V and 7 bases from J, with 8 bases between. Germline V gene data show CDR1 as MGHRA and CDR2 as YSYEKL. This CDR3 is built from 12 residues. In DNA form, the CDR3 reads TGCGCCAGCAGCCAAGTAGGGGGAGAGCAGTACTTC. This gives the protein CASSQVGGEQYF.

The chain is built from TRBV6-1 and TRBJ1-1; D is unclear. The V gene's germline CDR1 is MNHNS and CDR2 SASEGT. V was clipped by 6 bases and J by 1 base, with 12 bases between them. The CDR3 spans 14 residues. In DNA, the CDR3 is TGTGCCAGCAGCTCCTCCCCTTCGAACACTGAAGCTTTCTTT. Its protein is CASSSSPSNTEAFF.

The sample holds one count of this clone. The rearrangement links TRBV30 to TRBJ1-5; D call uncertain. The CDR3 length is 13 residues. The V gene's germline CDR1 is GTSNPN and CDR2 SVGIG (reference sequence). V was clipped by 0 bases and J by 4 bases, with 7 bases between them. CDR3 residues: CAWSVSPNQPQHF. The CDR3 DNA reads TGTGCCTGGAGTGTAAGCCCTAATCAGCCCCAGCATTTT.

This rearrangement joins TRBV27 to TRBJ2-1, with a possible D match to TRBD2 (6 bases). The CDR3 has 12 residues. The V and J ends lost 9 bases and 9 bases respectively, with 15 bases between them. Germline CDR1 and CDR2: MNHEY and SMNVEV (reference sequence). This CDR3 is CASQGGGTEQFF. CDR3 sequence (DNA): TGTGCCAGTCAGGGAGGAGGCACTGAGCAGTTCTTC.

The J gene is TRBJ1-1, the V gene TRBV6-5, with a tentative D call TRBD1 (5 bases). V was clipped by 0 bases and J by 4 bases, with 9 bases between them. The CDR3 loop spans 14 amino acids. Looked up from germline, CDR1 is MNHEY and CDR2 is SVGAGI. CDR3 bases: TGTGCCAGCAGTTACTCCCCTCAGGGCACTGAAGCTTTCTTT. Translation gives CASSYSPQGTEAFF.

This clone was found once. CDR3 sequence (DNA): TGTGCCAGCAGCTTAGATTGGGTTGACGGGAGGGCCGATGAGACCCAGTACTTC. It specifies CASSLDWVDGRADETQYF. The chain employs TRBV7-2 and TRBJ2-5; 8 nucleotides match TRBD2. J was trimmed by 5 bases and V by 1 base; bases with no gene match: 15. Per germline, CDR1 SGHTA and CDR2 FQGNSA. The CDR3 is 18 residues long.

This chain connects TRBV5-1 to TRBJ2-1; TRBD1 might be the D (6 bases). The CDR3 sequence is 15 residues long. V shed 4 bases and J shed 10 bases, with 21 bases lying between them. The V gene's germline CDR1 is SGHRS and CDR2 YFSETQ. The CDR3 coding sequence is TGCGCCAGCAGCCCAGGGGTGACTATCATCTTAGAGCAGTTCTTC. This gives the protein CASSPGVTIILEQFF.

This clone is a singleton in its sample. This CDR3 is CASSGGTGGTEAFF. The CDR3 nucleotides read TGTGCCAGCAGTGGGGGGACAGGGGGCACTGAAGCTTTCTTT. The chain uses TRBV6-1 and TRBJ1-1; 11 bases fit TRBD1. With 4 bases clipped from V and 4 bases from J, the junction kept 2 bases outside the gene matches. Germline V gene lookup returns CDR1 MNHNS and CDR2 SASEGT. This CDR3 is built from 14 residues.

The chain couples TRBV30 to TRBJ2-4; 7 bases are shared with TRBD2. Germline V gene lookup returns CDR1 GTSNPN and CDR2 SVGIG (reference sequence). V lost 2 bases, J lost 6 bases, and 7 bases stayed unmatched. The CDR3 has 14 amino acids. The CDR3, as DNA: TGTGCCTGGAGTCCTCCGGGACTACCAAACATTCAGTACTTC. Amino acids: CAWSPPGLPNIQYF.

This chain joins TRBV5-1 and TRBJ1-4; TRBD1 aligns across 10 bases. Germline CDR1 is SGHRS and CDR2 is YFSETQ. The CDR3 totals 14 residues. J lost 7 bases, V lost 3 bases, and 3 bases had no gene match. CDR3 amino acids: CASSSDRGSEKLFF. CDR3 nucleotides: TGCGCCAGCAGCTCGGACAGGGGGAGTGAAAAACTGTTTTTT.

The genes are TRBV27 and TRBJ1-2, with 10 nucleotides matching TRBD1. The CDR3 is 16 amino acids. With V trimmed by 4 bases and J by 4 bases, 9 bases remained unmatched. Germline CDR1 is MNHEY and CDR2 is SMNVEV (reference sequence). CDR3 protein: CASSSRPGQGSYGYTF. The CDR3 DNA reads TGTGCCAGCAGTTCTCGACCGGGACAGGGGTCCTATGGCTACACCTTC.

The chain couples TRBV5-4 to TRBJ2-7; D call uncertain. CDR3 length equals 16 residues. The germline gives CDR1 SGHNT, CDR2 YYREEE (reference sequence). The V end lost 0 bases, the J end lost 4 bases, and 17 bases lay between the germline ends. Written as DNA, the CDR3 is TGTGCCAGCAGCTTGGCCAACGGTCTAGGCGCTTACGAGCAGTACTTC. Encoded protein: CASSLANGLGAYEQYF.

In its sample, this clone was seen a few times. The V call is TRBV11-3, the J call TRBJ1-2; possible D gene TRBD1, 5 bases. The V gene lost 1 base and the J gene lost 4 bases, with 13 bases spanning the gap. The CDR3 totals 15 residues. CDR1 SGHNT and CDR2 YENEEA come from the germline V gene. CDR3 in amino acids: CASSLAGNSAYGYTF. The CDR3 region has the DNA TGTGCCAGCAGCTTAGCAGGGAACTCCGCCTATGGCTACACCTTC.

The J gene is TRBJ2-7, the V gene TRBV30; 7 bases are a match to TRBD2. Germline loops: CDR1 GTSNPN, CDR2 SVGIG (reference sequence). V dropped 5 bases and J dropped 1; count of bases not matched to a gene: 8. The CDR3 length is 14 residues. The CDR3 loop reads CAWARTGGSYEQYF. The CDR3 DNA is TGTGCCTGGGCTAGGACGGGGGGATCCTACGAGCAGTACTTC.

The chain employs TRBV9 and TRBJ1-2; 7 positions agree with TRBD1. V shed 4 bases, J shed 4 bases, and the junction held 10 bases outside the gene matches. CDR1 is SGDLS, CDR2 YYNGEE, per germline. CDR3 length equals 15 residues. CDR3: CASSSRTGEGYGYTF. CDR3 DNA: TGTGCCAGCAGCTCCAGGACAGGAGAGGGCTATGGCTACACCTTC. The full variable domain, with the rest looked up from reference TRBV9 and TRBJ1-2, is DSGVTQTPKHLITATGQRVTLRCSPRSGDLSVYWYQQSLDQGLQFLIQYYNGEERAKGNILERFSAQQFPDLHSELNLSSLELGDSALYFCASSSRTGEGYGYTFGSGTRLTVV.